Sequencing of this TCR beta chain was carried out in a study of blood T cells in healthy people across ages. Study-level results: Both naive CD4+ cell counts and diversity were greater in long-lived donors than in aged donors.

Sample-barcoded 5' priming and a J-beta primer mix drove a second PCR of about 6 to 12 cycles. Every single cDNA molecule received a tag from a template-switch adaptor with 12 random nucleotides. TCRdb passed the 5' RACE reads through MiXCR, listing each CDR3 protein once. The sample carries 780,000 or so distinct CDR3 sequences, approximately 53% recorded once. For this clonotype: Its target is not known.

Trimming stripped 3 bases from V and 2 bases from J, with 15 bases between. Germline CDR1 and CDR2: DFQATT and SNEGSKA (reference sequence). The CDR3 has 15 residues. The clonotype was recovered from a man aged 40-49 years in good health. Sequencing was done on a sample of blood. This chain joins TRBV20-1 and TRBJ2-3; weak D call: TRBD2 (5 bases). The CDR3 spells CSASGWEISTDTQYF. The CDR3 coding sequence is TGCAGTGCTAGTGGGTGGGAGATATCCACAGATACGCAGTATTTT.